Listed below are T cell receptor beta chains from one sample, sequenced in a study of blood T cell repertoires in COVID-19. The repertoire was sequenced with immunoSEQ multiplex PCR; TCRdb's copy has only in-frame clones and lacks some. The sample holds approximately 72,000 clones; around 92% are singletons and the top ten take approximately 1.5%. Sequenced material: peripheral blood. The receptors come from a man aged 60 to 75 with acute or convalescent COVID-19. CDR3s include the opening cysteine and the closing phenylalanine or tryptophan. The D gene is left open where the match is weak. Not every row has a clone size; where given, it reads once, few, many or a size class.

V	size	J	D	DNA	CDR3
TRBV11-2	once	TRBJ2-4	NA	TGTGCCAGCAGCTCCCGACAGGCCTCGGGCATTCAGTACTTC	CASSSRQASGIQYF
TRBV27	NA	TRBJ2-5	NA	TGTGCCAGCAGAGCCTTGACAGGCTCACAAGAGACCCAGTACTTC	CASRALTGSQETQYF
TRBV2	NA	TRBJ1-1	TRBD1	TGTGCCAGCAGCCCAGACAGGGAAACTGAAGCTTTCTTT	CASSPDRETEAFF
TRBV7-2	NA	TRBJ1-4	NA	TGTGCCAGCAGCTTAAAATTTAGTGAAAAACTGTTTTTT	CASSLKFSEKLFF
TRBV27	NA	TRBJ2-1	TRBD2	TGTGCCAGCAACCAAAGACTAGCGGGGAATGAGCAGTTCTTC	CASNQRLAGNEQFF
TRBV6-5	NA	TRBJ1-5	NA	TGTGCCAGCAGTCAGGGAAGGGGCAATCAGCCCCAGCATTTT	CASSQGRGNQPQHF
TRBV6-5	NA	TRBJ2-4	TRBD1	TGTGCCAGTTCGACAGGGAGAGCCTCGGGGTACTTC	CASSTGRASGYF
TRBV3-1/TRBV3-2	once	TRBJ1-3	TRBD1	TGTGCCAGCAGTCAGGGACAGCGCATCTCTGGAAACACCATATATTTT	CASSQGQRISGNTIYF
TRBV4-1	NA	TRBJ2-7	NA	TGCGCCAGCAGCCAAGGTGGCTCAGGGTCCTCCTACGAGCAGTACTTC	CASSQGGSGSSYEQYF
TRBV7-9	NA	TRBJ1-3	NA	TGTGCCAGCAGGTCTGACCCCAGGAACACCATATATTTT	CASRSDPRNTIYF
TRBV10-3	NA	TRBJ2-1	NA	TGTGCCATCAGAGACAGCCGAAATGAGCAGTTCTTC	CAIRDSRNEQFF
TRBV5-1	NA	TRBJ1-1	NA	TGCGCCAGCAGCTTGGGTGGAGGGACGAACACTGAAGCTTTCTTT	CASSLGGGTNTEAFF
TRBV28	NA	TRBJ1-1	NA	TGTGCCAGCATTAGAGGATGGACTGAAGCTTTCTTT	CASIRGWTEAFF
TRBV29-1	NA	TRBJ2-7	TRBD1	TGCAGCGCCGCCGGGACAGGGCTCTACGAGCAGTACTTC	CSAAGTGLYEQYF
TRBV7-2	NA	TRBJ2-5	NA	TGTGCCAGCAGCTTAGGCAGGGGTTTTGGAGAGACCCAGTACTTC	CASSLGRGFGETQYF
TRBV2	NA	TRBJ2-5	TRBD2	TGTGCCAGCAGTGAAGGAGGGACTAGCTCGTTGGAGACCCAGTACTTC	CASSEGGTSSLETQYF
TRBV12-5	once	TRBJ1-2	NA	TGTGCTAGTGGTTTGGCCTCAATACACGGGGATGGGTATGGCTACACCTTC	CASGLASIHGDGYGYTF
TRBV11-3	few	TRBJ2-2	NA	TGTGCCAGCAGCTCCGTCGTCGCGGGGACCGGGGAGCTGTTTTTT	CASSSVVAGTGELFF
TRBV2	NA	TRBJ2-2	NA	TGTGCCAGCAGATGGAGGTTAGAGGTCGGGGAGCTGTTTTTT	CASRWRLEVGELFF
TRBV27	NA	TRBJ2-3	TRBD2	TGTGCCAGCAGTCGTAGCGGGGGGGGAAGCAGAGGGATTAGCACAGATACGCAGTATTTT	CASSRSGGGSRGISTDTQYF
TRBV29-1	NA	TRBJ2-2	NA	TGCAGCCACTTCGGGGGTCGGACCGGGGAGCTGTTTTTT	CSHFGGRTGELFF
TRBV15	NA	TRBJ1-3	NA	TGTGCCACCAGCAAGGATGACTATTCCTCTGGAAACACCATATATTTT	CATSKDDYSSGNTIYF
TRBV11-3	NA	TRBJ1-1	NA	TGTGCCAGCAGCCATCAGGTGACGGTGGTGGCTTTCTTT	CASSHQVTVVAFF
TRBV28	NA	TRBJ2-2	TRBD2	TGTGCCAGCAGCATCATTCTAGCGGGGGCCCTCACCGGGGAGCTGTTTTTT	CASSIILAGALTGELFF
TRBV5-1	NA	TRBJ2-6	NA	TGCGCCAGCAGCTTGTATCCCTTTGGGGCCAACGTCCTGACTTTC	CASSLYPFGANVLTF
TRBV28	NA	TRBJ1-5	TRBD1	TGTGCCAGCAGCACAGGGGCTCAGCCCCAGCATTTT	CASSTGAQPQHF
TRBV9	NA	TRBJ2-2	NA	TGTGCCAGCAGCCCACAAACCCTTTTGGTAGCAGCGAACACCGGGGAGCTGTTTTTT	CASSPQTLLVAANTGELFF
TRBV7-2	NA	TRBJ2-5	TRBD1	TGTGCCAGCAGCTCCGTCGGGACAGTCCAAGAGACCCAGTACTTC	CASSSVGTVQETQYF
TRBV6-4	NA	TRBJ1-6	TRBD1	TGTGCCAGCAGTAACAGGGGCGGGCCCCTCCACTTT	CASSNRGGPLHF
TRBV10-3	NA	TRBJ2-7	NA	TGTGCCATCAGTGGCAGGGAAGACGGCTCCTACGAGCAGTACTTC	CAISGREDGSYEQYF
TRBV3-1/TRBV3-2	NA	TRBJ1-1	NA	TGTGCCAGCAGCGCCCGAGGGTTTCAGAGCACTGAAGCTTTCTTT	CASSARGFQSTEAFF
TRBV7-9	NA	TRBJ2-7	NA	TGTGCCAGCAGCCGACCGGCGGGCTACGAGCAGTACTTC	CASSRPAGYEQYF
TRBV2	NA	TRBJ1-6	NA	TGTGCCAGCAGTGAACGGGGATCCTATAATTCACCCCTCCACTTT	CASSERGSYNSPLHF
TRBV6-6	NA	TRBJ1-6	TRBD1	TGTGCCAGCAGTTACAGGGGGACAGGGAATTCACCCCTCCACTTT	CASSYRGTGNSPLHF